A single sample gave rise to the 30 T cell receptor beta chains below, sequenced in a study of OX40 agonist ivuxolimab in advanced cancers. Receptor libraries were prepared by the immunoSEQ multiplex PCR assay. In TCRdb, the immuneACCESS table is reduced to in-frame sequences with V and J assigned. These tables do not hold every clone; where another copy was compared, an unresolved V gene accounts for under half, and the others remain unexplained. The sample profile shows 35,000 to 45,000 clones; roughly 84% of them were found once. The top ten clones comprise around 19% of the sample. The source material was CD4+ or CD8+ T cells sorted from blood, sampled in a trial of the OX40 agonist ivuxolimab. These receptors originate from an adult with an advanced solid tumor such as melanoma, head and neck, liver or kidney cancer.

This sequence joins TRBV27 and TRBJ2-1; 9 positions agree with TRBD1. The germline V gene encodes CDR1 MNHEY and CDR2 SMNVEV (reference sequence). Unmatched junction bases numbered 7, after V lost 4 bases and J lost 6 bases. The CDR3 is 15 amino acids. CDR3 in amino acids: CASSSPGDRANEQFF. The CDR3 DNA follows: TGTGCCAGCAGTTCCCCAGGGGACAGGGCCAATGAGCAGTTCTTC.

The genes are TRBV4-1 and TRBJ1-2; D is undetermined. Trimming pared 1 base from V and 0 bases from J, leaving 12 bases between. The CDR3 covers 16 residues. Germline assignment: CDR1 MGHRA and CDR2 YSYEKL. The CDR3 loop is CASSQVNVLANYGYTF. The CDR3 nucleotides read TGCGCCAGCAGCCAAGTAAATGTTTTAGCTAACTATGGCTACACCTTC.

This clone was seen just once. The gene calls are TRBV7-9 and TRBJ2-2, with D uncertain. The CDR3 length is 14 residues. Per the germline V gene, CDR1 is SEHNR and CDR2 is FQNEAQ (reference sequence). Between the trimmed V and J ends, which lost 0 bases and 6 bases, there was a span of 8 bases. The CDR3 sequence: CASSLASAAGELFF. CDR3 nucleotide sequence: TGTGCCAGCAGCTTAGCGTCTGCAGCCGGGGAGCTGTTTTTT.

Here the CDR3 reads CASTDSRNTEAFF. The DNA for the CDR3 is TGCGCCAGCACAGACAGTAGGAACACTGAAGCTTTCTTT. The chain carries TRBV10-2 and TRBJ1-1, with D tentatively TRBD1 (5 bases). Germline loops: CDR1 WSHSY, CDR2 SAAADI. V dropped 7 bases and J dropped 1 base, with 10 bases sitting between them. The CDR3 sequence is 13 residues long.

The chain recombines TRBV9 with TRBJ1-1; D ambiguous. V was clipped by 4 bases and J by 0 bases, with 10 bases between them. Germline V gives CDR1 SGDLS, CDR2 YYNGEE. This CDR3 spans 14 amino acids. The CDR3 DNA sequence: TGTGCCAGCAGCTCTCATGGGATGAACACTGAAGCTTTCTTT. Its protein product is CASSSHGMNTEAFF. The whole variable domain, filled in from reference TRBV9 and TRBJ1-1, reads DSGVTQTPKHLITATGQRVTLRCSPRSGDLSVYWYQQSLDQGLQFLIQYYNGEERAKGNILERFSAQQFPDLHSELNLSSLELGDSALYFCASSSHGMNTEAFFGQGTRLTVV.

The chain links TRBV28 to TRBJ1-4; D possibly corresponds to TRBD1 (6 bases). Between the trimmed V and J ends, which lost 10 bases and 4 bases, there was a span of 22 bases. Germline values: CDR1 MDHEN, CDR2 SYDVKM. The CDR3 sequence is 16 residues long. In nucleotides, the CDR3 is TGTGCCACCCTGCGGGTTCCCAGGGGTGGTAATGAAAAACTGTTTTTT. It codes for CATLRVPRGGNEKLFF.

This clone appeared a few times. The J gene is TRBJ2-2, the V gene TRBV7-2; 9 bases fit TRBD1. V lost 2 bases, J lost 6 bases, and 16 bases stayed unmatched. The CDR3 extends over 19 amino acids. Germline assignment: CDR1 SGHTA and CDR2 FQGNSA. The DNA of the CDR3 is TGTGCCAGCAGCTTATGGGCCCGAAGGGGACAGGGAGTAGCCGGGGAGCTGTTTTTT. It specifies CASSLWARRGQGVAGELFF.

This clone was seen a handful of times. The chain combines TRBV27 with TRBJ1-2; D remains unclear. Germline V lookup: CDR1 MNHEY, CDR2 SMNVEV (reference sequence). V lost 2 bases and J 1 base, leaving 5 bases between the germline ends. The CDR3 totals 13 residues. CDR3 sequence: CASSLGFNYGYTF. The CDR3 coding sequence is TGTGCCAGCAGTTTAGGGTTTAACTATGGCTACACCTTC.

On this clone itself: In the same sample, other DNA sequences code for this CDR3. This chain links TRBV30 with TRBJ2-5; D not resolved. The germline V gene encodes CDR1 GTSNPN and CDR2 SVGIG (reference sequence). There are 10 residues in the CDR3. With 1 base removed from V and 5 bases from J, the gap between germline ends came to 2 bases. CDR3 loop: CAWSGETQYF. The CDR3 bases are TGTGCCTGGAGTGGGGAGACCCAGTACTTC. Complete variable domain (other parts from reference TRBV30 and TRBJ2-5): SQTIHQWPATLVQPVGSPLSLECTVEGTSNPNLYWYRQAAGRGLQLLFYSVGIGQISSEVPQNLSASRPQDRQFILSSKKLLLSDSGFYLCAWSGETQYFGPGTRLLVL.

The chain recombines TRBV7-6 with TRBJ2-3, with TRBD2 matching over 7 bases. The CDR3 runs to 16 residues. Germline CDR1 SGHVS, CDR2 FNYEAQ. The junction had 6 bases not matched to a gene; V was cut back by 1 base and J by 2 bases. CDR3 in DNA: TGTGCCAGCAGCTTAGAGGCAGCGGGGTCCACAGATACGCAGTATTTT. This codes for CASSLEAAGSTDTQYF.

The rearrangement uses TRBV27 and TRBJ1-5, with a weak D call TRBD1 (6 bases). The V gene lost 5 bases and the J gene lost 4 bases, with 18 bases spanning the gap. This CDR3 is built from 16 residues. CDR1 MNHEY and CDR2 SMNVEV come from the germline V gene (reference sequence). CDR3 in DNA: TGTGCCAGCAGTGAAGGCATGACAGGAAGAAATCAGCCCCAGCATTTT. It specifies CASSEGMTGRNQPQHF.

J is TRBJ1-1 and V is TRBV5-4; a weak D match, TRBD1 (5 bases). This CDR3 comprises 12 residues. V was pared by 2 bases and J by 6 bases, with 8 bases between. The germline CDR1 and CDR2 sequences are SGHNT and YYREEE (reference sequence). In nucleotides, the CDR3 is TGTGCCAGCAGCTTCTGGGGCGCTGAAGCTTTCTTT. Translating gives CASSFWGAEAFF.

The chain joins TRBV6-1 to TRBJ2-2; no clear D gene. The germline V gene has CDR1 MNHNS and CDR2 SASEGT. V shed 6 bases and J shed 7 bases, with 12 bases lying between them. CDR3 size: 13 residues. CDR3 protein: CASSDWVSGELFF. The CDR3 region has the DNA TGTGCCAGCAGCGACTGGGTGAGCGGGGAGCTGTTTTTT.

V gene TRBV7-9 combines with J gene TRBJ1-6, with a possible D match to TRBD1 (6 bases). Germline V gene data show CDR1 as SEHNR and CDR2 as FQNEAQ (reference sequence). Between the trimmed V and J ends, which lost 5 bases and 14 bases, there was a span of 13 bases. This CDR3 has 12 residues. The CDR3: CASSLQGEALHF. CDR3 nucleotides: TGTGCCAGCAGCCTACAGGGTGAGGCCCTCCACTTT.

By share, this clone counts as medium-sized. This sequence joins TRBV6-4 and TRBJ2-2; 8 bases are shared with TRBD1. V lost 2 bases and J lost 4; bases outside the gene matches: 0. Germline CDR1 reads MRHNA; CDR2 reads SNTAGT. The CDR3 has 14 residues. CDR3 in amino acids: CASSDGQGTGELFF. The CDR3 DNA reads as TGTGCCAGCAGTGACGGACAGGGCACCGGGGAGCTGTTTTTT.

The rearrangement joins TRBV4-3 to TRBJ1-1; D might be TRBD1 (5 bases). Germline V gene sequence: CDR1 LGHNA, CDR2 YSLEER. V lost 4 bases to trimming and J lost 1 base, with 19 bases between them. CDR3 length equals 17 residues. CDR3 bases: TGCGCCAGCAGCCCGACAGACGCCTCCCTGGGGAACACTGAAGCTTTCTTT. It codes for CASSPTDASLGNTEAFF.

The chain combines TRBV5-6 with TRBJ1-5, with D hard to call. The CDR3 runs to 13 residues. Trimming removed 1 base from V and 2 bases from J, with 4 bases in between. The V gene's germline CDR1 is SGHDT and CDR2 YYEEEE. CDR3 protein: CASSLTGNQPQHF. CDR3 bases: TGTGCCAGCAGCTTGACTGGCAATCAGCCCCAGCATTTT. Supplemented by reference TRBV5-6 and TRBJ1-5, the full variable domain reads DAGVTQSPTHLIKTRGQQVTLRCSPKSGHDTVSWYQQALGQGPQFIFQYYEEEERQRGNFPDRFSGHQFPNYSSELNVNALLLGDSALYLCASSLTGNQPQHFGDGTRLSIL.

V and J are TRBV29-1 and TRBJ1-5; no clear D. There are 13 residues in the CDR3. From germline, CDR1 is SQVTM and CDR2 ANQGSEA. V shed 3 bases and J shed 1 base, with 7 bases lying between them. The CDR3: CSVDTGSNQPQHF. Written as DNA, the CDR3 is TGCAGCGTTGATACTGGGAGCAATCAGCCCCAGCATTTT.

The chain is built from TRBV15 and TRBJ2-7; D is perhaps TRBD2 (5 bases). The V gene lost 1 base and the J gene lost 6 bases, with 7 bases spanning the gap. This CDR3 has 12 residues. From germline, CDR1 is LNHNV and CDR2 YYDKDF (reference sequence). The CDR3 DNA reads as TGTGCCACCAGCAGAGGAGGGATCGAGCAGTACTTC. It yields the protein CATSRGGIEQYF.

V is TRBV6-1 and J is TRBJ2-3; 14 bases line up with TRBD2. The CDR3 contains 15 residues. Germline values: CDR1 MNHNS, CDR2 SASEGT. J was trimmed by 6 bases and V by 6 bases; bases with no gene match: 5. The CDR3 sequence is CASSLTSGGADTQYF. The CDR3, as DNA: TGTGCCAGCAGCCTGACTAGCGGGGGGGCGGATACGCAGTATTTT.

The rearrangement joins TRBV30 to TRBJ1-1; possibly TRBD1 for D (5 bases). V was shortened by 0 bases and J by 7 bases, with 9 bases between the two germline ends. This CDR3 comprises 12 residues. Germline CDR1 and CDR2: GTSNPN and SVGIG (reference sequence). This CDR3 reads CAWSVQGDEAFF. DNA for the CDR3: TGTGCCTGGAGTGTACAAGGGGATGAAGCTTTCTTT.

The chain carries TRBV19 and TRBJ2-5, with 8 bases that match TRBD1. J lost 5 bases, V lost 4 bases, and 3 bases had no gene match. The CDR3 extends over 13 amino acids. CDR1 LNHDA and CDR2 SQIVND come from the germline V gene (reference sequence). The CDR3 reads CASSTGGRETQYF. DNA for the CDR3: TGTGCCAGTAGTACAGGGGGCCGCGAGACCCAGTACTTC.

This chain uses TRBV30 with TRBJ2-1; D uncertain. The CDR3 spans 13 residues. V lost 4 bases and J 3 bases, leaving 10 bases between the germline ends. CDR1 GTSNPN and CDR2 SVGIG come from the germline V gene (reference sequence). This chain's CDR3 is CAWTRRSYNEQFF. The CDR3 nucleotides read TGTGCCTGGACCCGAAGAAGCTACAATGAGCAGTTCTTC.

Written as DNA, the CDR3 is TGTGCCTACCACAAACAGGGAACGGCCGGAAACACCATATATTTT. Protein product: CAYHKQGTAGNTIYF. The rearrangement links TRBV30 to TRBJ1-3, with D perhaps matching TRBD1 (6 bases). The CDR3 covers 15 residues. Germline CDR1 reads GTSNPN; CDR2 reads SVGIG (reference sequence). Trimming stripped 7 bases from V and 4 bases from J, with 20 bases between.

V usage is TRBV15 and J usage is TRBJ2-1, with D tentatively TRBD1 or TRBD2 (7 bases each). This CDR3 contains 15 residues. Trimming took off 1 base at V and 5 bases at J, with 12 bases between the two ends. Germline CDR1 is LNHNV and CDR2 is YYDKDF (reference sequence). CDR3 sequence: CATSRAAGGDNEQFF. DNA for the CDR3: TGTGCCACCAGCAGAGCGGCAGGGGGGGACAATGAGCAGTTCTTC.

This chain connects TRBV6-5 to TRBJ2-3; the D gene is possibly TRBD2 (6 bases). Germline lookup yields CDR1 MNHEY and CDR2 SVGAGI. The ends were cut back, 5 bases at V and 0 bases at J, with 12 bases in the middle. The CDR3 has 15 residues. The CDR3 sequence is CASSPGLFSTDTQYF. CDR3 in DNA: TGTGCCAGCAGTCCGGGACTTTTTAGCACAGATACGCAGTATTTT.

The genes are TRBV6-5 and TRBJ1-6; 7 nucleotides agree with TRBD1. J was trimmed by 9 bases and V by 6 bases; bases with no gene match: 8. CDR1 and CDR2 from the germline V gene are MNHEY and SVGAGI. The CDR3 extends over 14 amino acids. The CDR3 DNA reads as TGTGCCAGCAGCCCCGACAGGGTTCGTTCACCCCTCCACTTT. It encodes CASSPDRVRSPLHF.

In nucleotides, the CDR3 is TGTGCCAGCAGTTCGACCTACGAGCAGTACTTC. This encodes CASSSTYEQYF. V is TRBV6-6 and J is TRBJ2-7; D remains unclear. The CDR3 length is 11 residues. Trimming shortened V by 4 bases and J by 2 bases, and 3 bases separated the two germline ends. Germline CDR1 MNHNY, CDR2 SVGAGI (reference sequence).

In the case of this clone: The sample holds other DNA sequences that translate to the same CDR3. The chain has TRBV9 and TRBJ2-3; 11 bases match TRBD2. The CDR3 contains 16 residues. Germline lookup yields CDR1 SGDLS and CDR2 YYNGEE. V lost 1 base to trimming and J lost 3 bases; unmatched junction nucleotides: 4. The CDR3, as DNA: TGTGCCAGCAGCGTACTAGCGGGGGGATTGACAGATACGCAGTATTTT. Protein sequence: CASSVLAGGLTDTQYF.

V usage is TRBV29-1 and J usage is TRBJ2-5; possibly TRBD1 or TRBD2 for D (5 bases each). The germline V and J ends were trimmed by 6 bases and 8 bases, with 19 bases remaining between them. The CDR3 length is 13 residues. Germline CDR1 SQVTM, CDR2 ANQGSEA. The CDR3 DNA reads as TGCAGCGTGGCCGGGACGTCGACGGACACCCAGTACTTC. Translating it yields CSVAGTSTDTQYF.